These 5 T cell receptor beta chains originate from one sample sequenced in a study of identical twins. TCRdb analysed the 5' RACE reads with MiXCR anew, one entry per CDR3 protein. The data contain approximately 500,000 distinct CDR3 sequences, over 12% of them singletons. This same sample was also taken into another study, of yellow fever vaccine responses in identical twins.

Input material: CD4+ T cells sorted from blood. Every receptor here comes from a woman aged 18 to 35 in good health.

The chain carries TRBV10-3 and TRBJ2-1, with D possibly being TRBD1 or TRBD2 (6 bases each). Trimming shortened V by 3 bases and J by 1 base, and 10 bases separated the two germline ends. Germline CDR1 ENHRY, CDR2 SYGVKD. The CDR3 has 15 residues. CDR3 DNA: TGTGCCATCAGTGATTCGGGGGCGTCCTACAATGAGCAGTTCTTC. Translation: CAISDSGASYNEQFF.

This clonotype came up a few times. The chain joins TRBV12-3 or TRBV12-4 to TRBJ2-2, with D uncertain. V shed 10 bases and J shed 2 bases, with 14 bases lying between them. This CDR3 is 14 amino acids long. DNA of the CDR3: TGTGCCACCAAGGGTGGGCGAAACACCGGGGAGCTGTTTTTT. It codes for CATKGGRNTGELFF.

The genes are TRBV5-5 and TRBJ1-4; no clear D. Trimming took 2 bases from V and 5 from J, leaving 10 bases between them. Per germline, CDR1 SGHKS and CDR2 YYEKEE (reference sequence). The CDR3 length is 14 residues. The CDR3 reads CASSLSAANEKLFF. The CDR3 DNA is TGTGCCAGCAGCTTATCGGCAGCCAATGAAAAACTGTTTTTT.

The chain uses TRBV7-2 and TRBJ1-1; D remains ambiguous. The CDR3 length is 13 residues. CDR1 is SGHTA, CDR2 FQGNSA, per germline. Trimming cost V 5 bases and J 2 bases, with 9 bases left between them. CDR3 nucleotides: TGTGCCAGCAGCCGCCAAGTAAACACTGAAGCTTTCTTT. Protein product: CASSRQVNTEAFF.

J is TRBJ1-2 and V is TRBV5-6; D not certain. Germline V gene lookup returns CDR1 SGHDT and CDR2 YYEEEE. The CDR3 length is 15 residues. V was shortened by 2 bases and J by 1 base, with 12 bases between the two germline ends. The CDR3 loop is CASSFGERNNYGYTF. For the CDR3, the DNA is TGTGCCAGCAGCTTTGGCGAACGGAATAACTATGGCTACACCTTC.